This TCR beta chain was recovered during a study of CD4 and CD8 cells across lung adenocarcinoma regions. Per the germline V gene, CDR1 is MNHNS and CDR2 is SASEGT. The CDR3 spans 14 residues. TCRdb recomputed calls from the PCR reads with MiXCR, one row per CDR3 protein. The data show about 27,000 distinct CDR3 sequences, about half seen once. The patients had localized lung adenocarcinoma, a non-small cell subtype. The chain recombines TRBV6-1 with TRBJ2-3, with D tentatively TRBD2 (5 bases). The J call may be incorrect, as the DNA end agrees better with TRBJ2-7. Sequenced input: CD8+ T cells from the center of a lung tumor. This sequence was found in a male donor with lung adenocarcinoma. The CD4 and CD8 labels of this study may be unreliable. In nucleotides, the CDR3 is TGTGCGGGGAGTGGCACCTCAGACCCAGATACGCAGTACTTC. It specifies CAGSGTSDPDTQYF.